The rows below give T cell receptor beta chains drawn from one sample of a study of graft-versus-host responses after intestinal transplantation. Only in-frame clones appear in the TCRdb table, and some are missing; sequencing was by immunoSEQ multiplex PCR. This table holds around 6,000 clones, roughly 30% found once. Material: alloreactive CD4+ T cells from a mixed lymphocyte reaction culture, obtained before transplantation. The source is a human patient who was an organ donor for intestinal transplantation. Each CDR3 is given with its conserved first and last residue. The D gene is left open where the match is weak. Clone size is shown for a subset of rows, as once, few, many or a class of expanded clone.

j_gene	v_gene	d_gene	abundance	CDR3nt	CDR3aa
TRBJ1-1	TRBV2	-	-	TGTGCCACCTACGACGGCCTCGAGGCTTTCTTT	CATYDGLEAFF
TRBJ2-7	TRBV10-2	-	few	TGCGCCAGCAGGAGGCAGCTCTCCTACGAGCAGTACTTC	CASRRQLSYEQYF
TRBJ1-1	TRBV5-5	-	-	TGTGCCAGCACCTTCTCTCTTGCGGGGGGCACTGAAGCTTTCTTT	CASTFSLAGGTEAFF
TRBJ1-2	TRBV6-9	-	few	TGTGCCAGCAGTCCCAGGGGATTTAGATTTCGCTACACCTTC	CASSPRGFRFRYTF
TRBJ1-4	TRBV7-9	-	-	TGTGCCAGCAGCCTCCATTGGGGCGAAAAACTGTTTTTT	CASSLHWGEKLFF
TRBJ1-2	TRBV5-8	-	few	TGTGCCAGCAGCCGGGACATCTATGGCTACACCTTC	CASSRDIYGYTF
TRBJ2-5	TRBV5-8	TRBD2	few	TGTGCCAGCAGCCCCCTGTGGGCTAGCGGTCAAGAGACCCAGTACTTC	CASSPLWASGQETQYF
TRBJ1-2	TRBV11-2	-	-	TGTGCCAGCAGCTCGCCCCGTAGTGAAGGCTATGGCTACACCTTC	CASSSPRSEGYGYTF
TRBJ2-7	TRBV10-3	TRBD1	few	TGTGCCATCAGTGGGACAGGCTCCTACGAGCAGTACTTC	CAISGTGSYEQYF
TRBJ2-5	TRBV7-2	-	few	TGTGCCAGCAGCTTAGAGACCCAGTACTTC	CASSLETQYF
TRBJ1-1	TRBV4-1	-	few	TGCGCCAGCAGCCAAGAGGACAACACTGAAGCTTTCTTT	CASSQEDNTEAFF
TRBJ1-5	TRBV19	-	medium-sized	TGTGCCAGTAGTATCGGCCAGCTCAATCAGCCCCAGCATTTT	CASSIGQLNQPQHF
TRBJ1-3	TRBV19	-	medium-sized	TGTGCCACTACCAGGATTTTCAGGGGTGGAAACACCATATATTTT	CATTRIFRGGNTIYF
TRBJ1-1	TRBV27	TRBD1	-	TGTGCCAGCAACCCCCGGACAGGACCTACTGAAGCTTTCTTT	CASNPRTGPTEAFF
TRBJ2-7	TRBV6-1	TRBD2	few	TGTGCCAGCAGTGAAAGGGCTAGCGGGGCCTACGAGCAGTACTTC	CASSERASGAYEQYF
TRBJ2-5	TRBV9	TRBD2	few	TGTGCCAGCAGCGAGGGACTAGCGGGGACGGAGACCCAGTACTTC	CASSEGLAGTETQYF
TRBJ2-1	TRBV5-1	-	-	TGCGCCAGCAGCCACAGAGGGCTAAGGGCCTACAATGAGCAGTTCTTC	CASSHRGLRAYNEQFF
TRBJ1-1	TRBV10-3	TRBD1	medium-sized	TGTGCCATCCGGGACAGGGGGAACACTGAAGCTTTCTTT	CAIRDRGNTEAFF
TRBJ1-6	TRBV30	-	-	TGTGCCTGGAGTCCCGGTTATAATTCACCCCTCCACTTT	CAWSPGYNSPLHF
TRBJ1-4	TRBV10-2	TRBD1	once	TGCGCCAACAGGGCGACAGGGTTTGAAAAACTGTTTTTT	CANRATGFEKLFF
TRBJ2-3	TRBV19	TRBD1	-	TGTGCCAGTAGTATCCCCCTGACAGGGGGAGGTGCAGATACGCAGTATTTT	CASSIPLTGGGADTQYF
TRBJ2-1	TRBV27	-	-	TGTGCCAGCAGTTTAGTGCTAGCCGTGGGCACCGAGCAGTTCTTC	CASSLVLAVGTEQFF
TRBJ2-7	TRBV28	TRBD2	-	TGTGCCAGCAGTTTTCGGTCTAGCGGGAGCTACGAGCAGTACTTC	CASSFRSSGSYEQYF
TRBJ2-7	TRBV12-5	-	-	TGTGCTAGTGGTTTGGTACGGGGACACGAGCAGTACTTC	CASGLVRGHEQYF
TRBJ1-3	TRBV11-3	-	medium-sized	TGTGCCAGCAGCTTAGACAGGGGTGGAAACACCATATATTTT	CASSLDRGGNTIYF
TRBJ2-7	TRBV7-2	TRBD2	-	TGTGCCAGCAGCTCTAGCGGGAGCTCCTACGAGCAGTACTTC	CASSSSGSSYEQYF
TRBJ2-2	TRBV5-7	TRBD1	-	TGTGCCAGCAGCACATTCCCCCGGGACAGGGACTACACCGGGGAGCTGTTTTTT	CASSTFPRDRDYTGELFF
TRBJ1-3	TRBV30	-	-	TGTGCTTGGACATCCGGCCTTAGCTCTGGAAACACCATATATTTT	CAWTSGLSSGNTIYF
TRBJ1-4	TRBV6-1	-	-	TGTGCCAGCAGCCCCTCCCAAGGGGACGAAAAACTGTTTTTT	CASSPSQGDEKLFF
TRBJ2-1	TRBV7-2	-	few	TGTGCCAGCAGCTTTCAGTTAGGGTTCTTGGGGAATGAGCAGTTCTTC	CASSFQLGFLGNEQFF
TRBJ2-7	TRBV4-2	TRBD1	few	TGTGCCAGCAGAAAACAGGGGGCTCTGTCCTACGAGCAGTACTTC	CASRKQGALSYEQYF
TRBJ2-3	TRBV5-4	TRBD1	-	TGCGCCAGCAGCCAGGACAGGGGGAGGTCAGATACGCAGTATTTT	CASSQDRGRSDTQYF